The 26 T cell receptor beta chains below all came from one sample that was sequenced in a study of CD8 T cells in Susac syndrome. Roughly 0.45 to 1 ug RNA was reverse transcribed with random hexamers. TCRdb analysed the immunoSEQ multiplex PCR reads with MiXCR anew, one entry per CDR3 protein. The data show fewer than 200,000 distinct CDR3 sequences, roughly 94% seen once. Sequencing was carried out using CD4+ T cells from PBMCs. These receptors all stem from a human donor with Susac syndrome.

V is TRBV20-1 and J is TRBJ1-4; the D gene is possibly TRBD1 (6 bases). With 0 bases removed from V and 0 bases from J, the gap between germline ends came to 8 bases. The length of the CDR3 is 15 residues. Germline CDR1 and CDR2: DFQATT and SNEGSKA (reference sequence). CDR3 coding DNA: TGCAGTGCTAGAGATAGGGGGGCAACTAATGAAAAACTGTTTTTT. Residues: CSARDRGATNEKLFF.

This chain connects TRBV4-3 to TRBJ1-2; D uncertain. This CDR3 spans 15 amino acids. Germline assignment: CDR1 LGHNA and CDR2 YSLEER. V lost 4 bases, J lost 3 bases, and 15 bases lay in between. CDR3 DNA sequence: TGCGCCAGCAGCCTCGGGGAAAGGACTGACTATGGCTACACCTTC. This translates into CASSLGERTDYGYTF.

This clonotype showed up just once. The V and J genes are TRBV15 and TRBJ2-2; perhaps TRBD1 as D (6 bases). V lost 0 bases and J 5 bases, leaving 7 bases between the germline ends. CDR3 length: 14 amino acids. Germline V CDR1 and CDR2: LNHNV, YYDKDF (reference sequence). CDR3 region: CATSRDQGTGELFF. CDR3 sequence (DNA): TGTGCCACCAGCAGAGATCAGGGGACCGGGGAGCTGTTTTTT.

The gene calls are TRBV10-3 and TRBJ2-2; 7 bases fit TRBD1. The CDR3 loop spans 16 amino acids. V gave up 4 bases and J gave up 4 bases; unmatched junction bases: 9. From germline, CDR1 is ENHRY and CDR2 SYGVKD. The CDR3 region is CAISVAGTVITGELFF. CDR3 sequence (DNA): TGTGCCATCAGTGTTGCCGGGACAGTGATCACCGGGGAGCTGTTTTTT.

V gene TRBV20-1 combines with J gene TRBJ2-5; 10 nucleotides align to TRBD2. The CDR3 consists of 15 residues. Germline-derived CDR1 and CDR2 are DFQATT and SNEGSKA (reference sequence). J gave up 1 base and V 5 bases, and 7 bases lay outside the gene matches. CDR3 bases: TGCAGTGCTCTGATAGCGGGGGGTCGCCAAGAGACCCAGTACTTC. As protein: CSALIAGGRQETQYF.

V gene TRBV7-2 combines with J gene TRBJ2-1; D could derive from TRBD1 or TRBD2 (5 bases each). The V gene lost 5 bases and the J gene lost 5 bases, with 10 bases spanning the gap. Per germline, CDR1 SGHTA and CDR2 FQGNSA. The CDR3 runs 13 residues. The CDR3 loop is CASSLGTNNEQFF. The CDR3 DNA follows: TGTGCCAGCAGCCTCGGGACCAACAATGAGCAGTTCTTC.

The chain recombines TRBV9 with TRBJ2-7; TRBD2 is a possible D gene (5 bases). The germline V gene encodes CDR1 SGDLS and CDR2 YYNGEE. The CDR3 sequence is 14 residues long. The V end lost 1 base, the J end lost 3 bases, and 11 bases lay between the germline ends. The CDR3 sequence is CASSVSEVFYEQYF. CDR3 nucleotides: TGTGCCAGCAGCGTATCGGAGGTTTTCTACGAGCAGTACTTC.

The V and J genes are TRBV25-1 and TRBJ1-2; 8 nucleotides align to TRBD1. The CDR3 is 14 residues long. Per germline, CDR1 MGHDK and CDR2 SYGVNS. J was trimmed by 5 bases and V by 4 bases; bases with no gene match: 6. The DNA for the CDR3 is TGTGCCAGCAGTGTACAGGGGGTAGGATATGGCTACACCTTC. Translation: CASSVQGVGYGYTF.

The rearrangement joins TRBV2 to TRBJ1-2; D unresolved. Trimming shortened V by 7 bases and J by 0 bases, and 9 bases separated the two germline ends. Germline V gene sequence: CDR1 SNHLY, CDR2 FYNNEI. The CDR3 runs 13 residues. The CDR3 DNA reads TGTGCCAGCAAGGCCCAATCTAACTATGGCTACACCTTC. Amino acids: CASKAQSNYGYTF. Filled out from reference TRBV2 and TRBJ1-2, the complete variable domain reads EPEVTQTPSHQVTQMGQEVILRCVPISNHLYFYWYRQILGQKVEFLVSFYNNEISEKSEIFDDQFSVERPDGSNFTLKIRSTKLEDSAMYFCASKAQSNYGYTFGSGTRLTVV.

This clonotype was seen a single time. The chain combines TRBV9 with TRBJ1-3; D is ambiguous. Trimming pared 0 bases from V and 2 bases from J, leaving 15 bases between. The CDR3 totals 17 residues. Germline lookup yields CDR1 SGDLS and CDR2 YYNGEE. The CDR3 is CASSVDGTYSAGNTIYF. CDR3 bases: TGTGCCAGCAGCGTAGACGGCACGTACTCAGCTGGAAACACCATATATTTT.

The chain uses TRBV4-1 and TRBJ1-6; 10 bases agree with TRBD1. This CDR3 contains 16 residues. V lost 2 bases to trimming and J lost 6 bases; unmatched junction nucleotides: 4. CDR1 MGHRA and CDR2 YSYEKL come from the germline V gene. The CDR3 region has the DNA TGCGCCAGCAGCCAACGACAGGGGGCCTCTAATTCACCCCTCCACTTT. Translation gives CASSQRQGASNSPLHF.

The chain joins TRBV20-1 to TRBJ2-5; D assignment may be TRBD1 or TRBD2 (5 bases each). The CDR3 sequence is 14 residues long. V was clipped by 0 bases and J by 9 bases, with 17 bases between them. The V gene's germline CDR1 is DFQATT and CDR2 SNEGSKA (reference sequence). This chain's CDR3 is CSARERVLQGAQYF. CDR3 coding DNA: TGCAGTGCTAGAGAGAGGGTCTTACAAGGGGCCCAGTACTTC.

V gene TRBV5-1 combines with J gene TRBJ2-3, with 11 bases that match TRBD1. This CDR3 has 14 amino acids. V lost 5 bases and J lost 3; bases outside the gene matches: 2. The V gene's germline CDR1 is SGHRS and CDR2 YFSETQ. CDR3 loop: CASRGQGATDTQYF. CDR3 bases: TGCGCCAGCAGAGGACAGGGGGCTACAGATACGCAGTATTTT. Combining the CDR3 with reference TRBV5-1 and TRBJ2-3 gives the whole variable domain KAGVTQTPRYLIKTRGQQVTLSCSPISGHRSVSWYQQTPGQGLQFLFEYFSETQRNKGNFPGRFSGRQFSNSRSEMNVSTLELGDSALYLCASRGQGATDTQYFGPGTRLTVL.

The V gene is TRBV12-5, the J gene TRBJ2-3; 11 nucleotides line up with TRBD1. J lost 3 bases, V lost 7 bases, and 3 bases had no gene match. Germline lookup yields CDR1 LGHNT and CDR2 FRNRAP. The CDR3 spans 14 residues. The CDR3, as DNA: TGTGCTAGTGCCCGGGACAGGGGGACAGATACGCAGTATTTT. Its protein is CASARDRGTDTQYF.

The V call is TRBV30, the J call TRBJ1-2; a weak D match, TRBD1 (5 bases). Per germline, CDR1 GTSNPN and CDR2 SVGIG (reference sequence). This CDR3 spans 13 amino acids. For the CDR3, the DNA is TGTGCGCTCGGAACAGGAATATACTATGGCTACACCTTC. Translated, it gives CALGTGIYYGYTF. Based on the CDR3 plus reference TRBV30 and TRBJ1-2, the full variable domain is SQTIHQWPATLVQPVGSPLSLECTVEGTSNPNLYWYRQAAGRGLQLLFYSVGIGQISSEVPQNLSASRPQDRQFILSSKKLLLSDSGFYLCALGTGIYYGYTFGSGTRLTVV.

This clonotype was counted only a few times. V and J are TRBV29-1 and TRBJ2-7; TRBD2 is a possible D gene (5 bases). Trimming removed 7 bases from V and 1 base from J, with 8 bases in between. CDR1 SQVTM and CDR2 ANQGSEA come from the germline V gene. This CDR3 is 11 amino acids long. This CDR3 is CSATGSYEQYF. The CDR3, as DNA: TGCAGCGCCACGGGGTCCTACGAGCAGTACTTC.

This clonotype has only one observation. The chain uses TRBV18 and TRBJ1-6; D gene unclear. The germline gives CDR1 KGHSH, CDR2 LQKENI. The CDR3 runs 15 residues. V gave up 3 bases and J gave up 7 bases, with 13 bases separating them. The CDR3 DNA follows: TGTGCCAGCTCACCCACCATGGATACAAATTCACCCCTCCACTTT. The encoded protein is CASSPTMDTNSPLHF. The complete variable domain, with remaining parts taken from reference TRBV18 and TRBJ1-6, reads NAGVMQNPRHLVRRRGQEARLRCSPMKGHSHVYWYRQLPEEGLKFMVYLQKENIIDESGMPKERFSAEFPKEGPSILRIQQVVRGDSAAYFCASSPTMDTNSPLHFGNGTRLTVT.

The CDR3 sequence: CASTSFEFSANTGELFF. The DNA for the CDR3 is TGTGCCAGTACCAGTTTCGAGTTCAGTGCGAACACCGGGGAGCTGTTTTTT. This rearrangement joins TRBV19 to TRBJ2-2; D remains ambiguous. V lost 7 bases and J lost 0, with 18 bases in between. The CDR3 sequence is 17 residues long. Germline values: CDR1 LNHDA, CDR2 SQIVND (reference sequence).

This clonotype was seen just once. The chain recombines TRBV5-1 with TRBJ1-5; D is undetermined. V lost 2 bases, J lost 0 bases, and 9 bases lay in between. There are 15 residues in the CDR3. Germline CDR1 SGHRS, CDR2 YFSETQ. Here the CDR3 DNA reads TGCGCCAGCAGCTTCGGGGTGGGTAGCAATCAGCCCCAGCATTTT. Protein product: CASSFGVGSNQPQHF.

The rearrangement joins TRBV12-3 or TRBV12-4 to TRBJ1-3; D may be TRBD1 (5 bases). Trimming took 8 bases from V and 3 from J, leaving 14 bases between them. This CDR3 is built from 14 residues. CDR3 bases: TGTGCCAGCCTTCTGGGGACGCGTGGAAACACCATATATTTT. Translating it yields CASLLGTRGNTIYF.

V is TRBV12-3 or TRBV12-4 and J is TRBJ2-7; 10 positions agree with TRBD1. V shed 6 bases, J shed 6 bases, and the junction held 11 bases outside the gene matches. The CDR3 is 15 amino acids. The CDR3 DNA follows: TGTGCCAGCAGGCCATGGGGACAGGGGATGGGCGAGCAGTACTTC. Protein sequence: CASRPWGQGMGEQYF.

The genes are TRBV7-9 and TRBJ2-1; possibly TRBD2 for D (6 bases). The V and J ends lost 5 bases and 6 bases respectively, with 17 bases between them. Germline V gene data show CDR1 as SEHNR and CDR2 as FQNEAQ (reference sequence). The CDR3 totals 15 residues. DNA of the CDR3: TGTGCCAGCAGCCCCACTAGCTTTAGTTTCAATGAGCAGTTCTTC. This codes for CASSPTSFSFNEQFF.

The V call is TRBV5-1, the J call TRBJ2-3; unclear D gene. The CDR3 is made up of 14 amino acids. CDR1 and CDR2 (germline): SGHRS, YFSETQ. Trimming cost V 4 bases and J 2 bases, with 11 bases left between them. CDR3 in amino acids: CASSVKTHTDTQYF. The CDR3 region has the DNA TGCGCCAGCAGCGTAAAGACACACACAGATACGCAGTATTTT.

This clonotype appeared a few times. The CDR3 coding sequence is TGCAGTGCTCTTGGACAGCTGAACACTGAAGCTTTCTTT. Its protein is CSALGQLNTEAFF. This chain uses TRBV20-1 with TRBJ1-1; possible D gene TRBD1, 6 bases. This CDR3 has 13 amino acids. V was shortened by 5 bases and J by 0 bases, with 10 bases between the two germline ends. Germline CDR1 and CDR2: DFQATT and SNEGSKA (reference sequence).

A single count supports this clonotype. V usage is TRBV30 and J usage is TRBJ2-3, with 7 bases matching TRBD2. The CDR3 totals 13 residues. Looked up from germline, CDR1 is GTSNPN and CDR2 is SVGIG (reference sequence). With V trimmed by 5 bases and J by 2 bases, 4 bases remained unmatched. CDR3 DNA sequence: TGTGCCTGGGAGAGACTAGCCACAGATACGCAGTATTTT. Protein product: CAWERLATDTQYF.

The chain recombines TRBV4-3 with TRBJ2-3, with 8 bases identical to TRBD2. This CDR3 region has 18 residues. Germline CDR1 reads LGHNA; CDR2 reads YSLEER. The J segment lost 0 bases and the V segment lost 1 base, leaving 9 bases of the junction unmatched. In DNA form, the CDR3 reads TGCGCCAGCAGCCAAGTCAGCGGGGGATTCGCTAGCACAGATACGCAGTATTTT. Translation: CASSQVSGGFASTDTQYF.